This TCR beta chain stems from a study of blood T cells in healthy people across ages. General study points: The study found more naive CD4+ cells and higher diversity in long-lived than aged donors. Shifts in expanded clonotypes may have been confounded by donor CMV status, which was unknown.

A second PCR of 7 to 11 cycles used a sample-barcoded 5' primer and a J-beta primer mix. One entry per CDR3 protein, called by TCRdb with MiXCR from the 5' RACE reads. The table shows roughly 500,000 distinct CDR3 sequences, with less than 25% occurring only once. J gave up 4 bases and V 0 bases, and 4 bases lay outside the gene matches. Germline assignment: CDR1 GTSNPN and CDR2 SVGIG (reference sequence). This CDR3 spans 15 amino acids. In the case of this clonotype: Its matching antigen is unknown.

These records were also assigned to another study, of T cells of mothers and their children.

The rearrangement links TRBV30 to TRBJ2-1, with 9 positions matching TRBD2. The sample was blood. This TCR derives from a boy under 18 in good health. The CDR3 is CAWSVPSGTYNEQFF. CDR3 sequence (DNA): TGTGCCTGGAGTGTACCTAGCGGGACGTACAATGAGCAGTTCTTC.